This entry lists 31 T cell receptor beta chains sequenced from one sample in a study of glioma-infiltrating T cells after dendritic cell vaccination. Time point specified: after dendritic cell vaccination, including at tumor progression/relapse. Repertoires were generated with immunoSEQ multiplex PCR, while TCRdb's copy carries only in-frame clones and drops some. The sample includes 85,000 to 100,000 clones, approximately 75% of them seen just once. The specimen was blood, collected after dendritic cell vaccination. Receptors were obtained from a human donor with glioblastoma.

The V gene is TRBV7-2, the J gene TRBJ2-7; D remains unclear. Germline V gives CDR1 SGHTA, CDR2 FQGNSA. V was clipped by 5 bases and J by 5 bases, with 16 bases between them. The CDR3 contains 14 residues. The CDR3 region has the DNA TGTGCCAGCAGCCCCCGGGTGGGTACCAACGAGCAGTACTTC. Encoded protein: CASSPRVGTNEQYF.

This clone was seen once. This chain links TRBV6-5 with TRBJ2-1, with 8 bases aligning to TRBD2. Germline V gene lookup returns CDR1 MNHEY and CDR2 SVGAGI. V lost 6 bases and J lost 6; bases outside the gene matches: 7. The CDR3 contains 14 residues. The CDR3 loop is CASRPERESNEQFF. The CDR3 DNA reads TGTGCCAGCAGACCCGAGCGGGAGAGCAATGAGCAGTTCTTC.

The chain couples TRBV15 to TRBJ2-5; 8 bases fit TRBD2. The CDR3 has 16 amino acids. With 2 bases clipped from V and 9 bases from J, the junction kept 14 bases outside the gene matches. The germline CDR1 and CDR2 sequences are LNHNV and YYDKDF (reference sequence). CDR3 sequence reads: CATSRFDPLTGRAQYF. The CDR3 DNA sequence: TGTGCCACCAGCAGATTCGACCCCCTTACCGGGAGGGCCCAGTACTTC.

The chain couples TRBV5-6 to TRBJ1-6; 7 nucleotides match TRBD1. The CDR3 loop spans 16 amino acids. J lost 7 bases, V lost 4 bases, and 11 bases had no gene match. Germline V gives CDR1 SGHDT, CDR2 YYEEEE. The chain's CDR3 is CASSPSGTVSNSPLHF. CDR3 nucleotides: TGTGCCAGCAGCCCATCCGGGACAGTTAGCAATTCACCCCTCCACTTT. Full variable domain (outside the CDR3, taken from reference TRBV5-6 and TRBJ1-6): DAGVTQSPTHLIKTRGQQVTLRCSPKSGHDTVSWYQQALGQGPQFIFQYYEEEERQRGNFPDRFSGHQFPNYSSELNVNALLLGDSALYLCASSPSGTVSNSPLHFGNGTRLTVT.

The rearrangement uses TRBV6-6 and TRBJ2-3, with a possible D match to TRBD1 (6 bases). Looked up from germline, CDR1 is MNHNY and CDR2 is SVGAGI (reference sequence). Trimming cost V 6 bases and J 3 bases, with 13 bases left between them. This CDR3 has 14 residues. The CDR3 bases are TGTGCCAGCAGCCTACAGGGTAATACAGATACGCAGTATTTT. Translated: CASSLQGNTDTQYF.

The V gene is TRBV27, the J gene TRBJ1-5; 7 bases fit TRBD1. Germline V gives CDR1 MNHEY, CDR2 SMNVEV (reference sequence). The CDR3 is made up of 14 amino acids. Trimming removed 5 bases from V and 7 bases from J; junction bases left unmatched: 8. In DNA, the CDR3 is TGTGCCAGCAGTGGCCAGGGGGAGCGACAGCCCCAGCATTTT. It is translated as CASSGQGERQPQHF.

CDR3 in DNA: TGTGCCATCAGTCAACAGGGGAACTATGGCTACACCTTC. It translates to CAISQQGNYGYTF. This rearrangement joins TRBV10-3 to TRBJ1-2; 7 bases are shared with TRBD1. Trimming cost V 5 bases and J 2 bases; bases outside gene matches: 2. CDR3 length: 13 amino acids. The germline V gene has CDR1 ENHRY and CDR2 SYGVKD.

The chain employs TRBV7-2 and TRBJ2-7; 10 bases are shared with TRBD1. CDR3 length: 14 amino acids. V was pared by 4 bases and J by 6 bases, with 6 bases of the junction left unmatched. Germline lookup yields CDR1 SGHTA and CDR2 FQGNSA. The CDR3 sequence is CASSSGTGEAEQYV. The DNA of the CDR3 is TGTGCCAGCAGCTCGGGGACAGGGGAGGCCGAGCAGTACGTC.

The chain uses TRBV5-1 and TRBJ2-3; unclear D gene. The CDR3 is made up of 12 amino acids. CDR1 and CDR2 from the germline V gene are SGHRS and YFSETQ. Trimming took off 3 bases at V and 0 bases at J, with 2 bases between the two ends. This CDR3 is CASSSSTDTQYF. CDR3 coding DNA: TGCGCCAGCAGCTCAAGCACAGATACGCAGTATTTT. The whole variable domain, remainder taken from reference TRBV5-1 and TRBJ2-3, is KAGVTQTPRYLIKTRGQQVTLSCSPISGHRSVSWYQQTPGQGLQFLFEYFSETQRNKGNFPGRFSGRQFSNSRSEMNVSTLELGDSALYLCASSSSTDTQYFGPGTRLTVL.

The V call is TRBV25-1, the J call TRBJ2-2; D is perhaps TRBD1 (6 bases). V was trimmed by 5 bases and J by 6 bases, leaving 13 bases between them. This CDR3 contains 14 residues. Looked up from germline, CDR1 is MGHDK and CDR2 is SYGVNS. CDR3 loop: CASSLAGVPGELFF. In nucleotides, the CDR3 is TGTGCCAGCAGTCTGGCAGGGGTCCCCGGGGAGCTGTTTTTT.

V is TRBV4-1 and J is TRBJ2-2; 9 nucleotides agree with TRBD2. This CDR3 region has 21 residues. Germline V gene sequence: CDR1 MGHRA, CDR2 YSYEKL. Trimming took 4 bases from V and 7 from J; bases not matched to a gene: 25. CDR3 region: CASSPQVPRGRAGSRVGELFF. CDR3 sequence (DNA): TGCGCCAGCAGCCCCCAAGTGCCGCGCGGGAGGGCCGGATCGCGGGTCGGGGAGCTGTTTTTT.

The V and J genes are TRBV7-9 and TRBJ2-1; D call uncertain. Germline V gene lookup returns CDR1 SEHNR and CDR2 FQNEAQ (reference sequence). V lost 5 bases to trimming and J lost 8 bases, with 13 bases between them. This CDR3 has 13 residues. CDR3 DNA: TGTGCCAGCAGCCCGGTCCTATCGGATGAGCAGTTCTTC. It specifies CASSPVLSDEQFF.

Only one count was recorded for this clone. The chain recombines TRBV5-6 with TRBJ2-5, with D uncertain. V shed 1 base and J shed 1 base, with 8 bases lying between them. The germline CDR1 and CDR2 sequences are SGHDT and YYEEEE. The CDR3 has 14 residues. The DNA for the CDR3 is TGTGCCAGCAGCTTGTTAGTGTCCCAAGAGACCCAGTACTTC. As protein: CASSLLVSQETQYF.

V usage is TRBV19 and J usage is TRBJ2-2; D is possibly TRBD1 (5 bases). Trimming stripped 1 base from V and 1 base from J, with 7 bases between. Per germline, CDR1 LNHDA and CDR2 SQIVND (reference sequence). The CDR3 extends over 15 amino acids. The CDR3 coding sequence is TGTGCCAGTAGTATAGGGCAGGGGAACACCGGGGAGCTGTTTTTT. Its protein product is CASSIGQGNTGELFF.

The V and J genes are TRBV6-1 and TRBJ2-5, with a tentative D call TRBD1 (6 bases). Germline V gene lookup returns CDR1 MNHNS and CDR2 SASEGT. CDR3 size: 15 residues. V gave up 5 bases and J gave up 4 bases, with 17 bases separating them. CDR3 DNA: TGTGCCAGCAGTATCGACAACAGGGTTATAGAGACCCAGTACTTC. Translated, it gives CASSIDNRVIETQYF.

By frequency in the sample, this clone is medium-sized (0.01 to 0.1%). This CDR3 reads CASSGLAGATDTQYF. CDR3 nucleotides: TGTGCCAGCAGTGGACTAGCGGGAGCCACAGATACGCAGTATTTT. The rearrangement uses TRBV6-1 and TRBJ2-3, with 12 bases that match TRBD2. J gave up 2 bases and V 4 bases, and 1 base lay outside the gene matches. The CDR3 length is 15 residues. Germline lookup yields CDR1 MNHNS and CDR2 SASEGT.

This chain joins TRBV2 and TRBJ2-1, with D possibly TRBD1 on 5 matching bases. Germline-derived CDR1 and CDR2 are SNHLY and FYNNEI. The CDR3 totals 13 residues. The V gene lost 6 bases and the J gene lost 3 bases, with 9 bases spanning the gap. CDR3 protein: CASSADSYNEQFF. In DNA form, the CDR3 reads TGTGCCAGCAGCGCCGACAGCTACAATGAGCAGTTCTTC.

The chain couples TRBV5-1 to TRBJ1-1; 7 bases align to TRBD1. The CDR3 spans 16 residues. V dropped 2 bases and J dropped 3; count of bases not matched to a gene: 10. Germline CDR1 is SGHRS and CDR2 is YFSETQ. DNA for the CDR3: TGCGCCAGCAGCTTCCCCTCAGGGGGTGGGGACACTGAAGCTTTCTTT. Translated: CASSFPSGGGDTEAFF. The full variable domain, rest sourced from reference TRBV5-1 and TRBJ1-1, is KAGVTQTPRYLIKTRGQQVTLSCSPISGHRSVSWYQQTPGQGLQFLFEYFSETQRNKGNFPGRFSGRQFSNSRSEMNVSTLELGDSALYLCASSFPSGGGDTEAFFGQGTRLTVV.

The genes are TRBV5-6 and TRBJ2-1; D is possibly TRBD1 (5 bases). The CDR3 runs 14 residues. Deletions cut 3 bases from V and 7 bases from J, with 14 bases between. CDR1 SGHDT and CDR2 YYEEEE come from the germline V gene. The DNA for the CDR3 is TGTGCCAGCAGCTCCCTTGGGGCCGGGAATGAGCAGTTCTTC. Translation: CASSSLGAGNEQFF.

V is TRBV7-2 and J is TRBJ1-2, with D tentatively TRBD1 (6 bases). The CDR3 is made up of 13 amino acids. V was clipped by 3 bases and J by 4 bases, with 9 bases between them. The germline V gene has CDR1 SGHTA and CDR2 FQGNSA. CDR3 nucleotide sequence: TGTGCCAGCAGCTTCGACAGGATCTATGGCTACACCTTC. This gives the protein CASSFDRIYGYTF. Based on the CDR3 plus reference TRBV7-2 and TRBJ1-2, the full variable domain is GAGVSQSPSNKVTEKGKDVELRCDPISGHTALYWYRQSLGQGLEFLIYFQGNSAPDKSGLPSDRFSAERTGGSVSTLTIQRTQQEDSAVYLCASSFDRIYGYTFGSGTRLTVV.

This chain links TRBV2 with TRBJ1-1; no clear D gene. The length of the CDR3 is 18 residues. The V gene lost 0 bases and the J gene lost 0 bases, with 17 bases spanning the gap. Germline V gene lookup returns CDR1 SNHLY and CDR2 FYNNEI. DNA of the CDR3: TGTGCCAGCAGTGAAGCGTCTCTGTTAGGGAGCATGAACACTGAAGCTTTCTTT. Protein: CASSEASLLGSMNTEAFF.

The CDR3 reads CASRGAARSYEQYV. CDR3 bases: TGTGCCAGTAGGGGGGCAGCCCGATCATACGAGCAGTACGTC. The chain couples TRBV19 to TRBJ2-7; a weak D match, TRBD1 (6 bases). The CDR3 extends over 14 amino acids. Between the trimmed V and J ends, which lost 6 bases and 4 bases, there was a span of 16 bases. Germline V gives CDR1 LNHDA, CDR2 SQIVND (reference sequence).

This rearrangement joins TRBV5-5 to TRBJ1-1; D is possibly TRBD1 (5 bases). CDR1 is SGHKS, CDR2 YYEKEE, per germline (reference sequence). The CDR3 spans 15 residues. V dropped 3 bases and J dropped 3 bases, with 15 bases sitting between them. The CDR3 region is CASSSRPGGDTEAFF. The DNA of the CDR3 is TGTGCCAGCAGCTCCCGACCGGGGGGAGACACTGAAGCTTTCTTT.

The V gene is TRBV19, the J gene TRBJ2-1; the match to TRBD2 covers 15 bases. The V and J ends lost 4 bases and 0 bases, in that order; junction bases with no gene match: 4. From germline, CDR1 is LNHDA and CDR2 SQIVND (reference sequence). This CDR3 comprises 18 residues. The CDR3 DNA follows: TGTGCCAGTAGTAGCAGGACTAGCGGGGGGGTCTCCTACAATGAGCAGTTCTTC. It specifies CASSSRTSGGVSYNEQFF.

The rearrangement joins TRBV5-1 to TRBJ2-7; TRBD1 aligns across 9 bases. CDR3 size: 15 residues. V gave up 2 bases and J gave up 0 bases; unmatched junction bases: 3. Germline V gene data show CDR1 as SGHRS and CDR2 as YFSETQ. The CDR3 nucleotides are TGCGCCAGCAGCTTAACAGGGGGCAGCTCCTACGAGCAGTACGTC. It is translated as CASSLTGGSSYEQYV.

The chain has TRBV19 and TRBJ1-4, with TRBD1 matching over 7 bases. Germline assignment: CDR1 LNHDA and CDR2 SQIVND (reference sequence). This CDR3 is built from 13 residues. V trimming: 6 bases; J trimming: 7 bases; junction bases outside the gene matches: 5. This CDR3 reads CASRGGVIEKLFF. DNA of the CDR3: TGTGCCAGTAGAGGGGGCGTTATTGAAAAACTGTTTTTT.

This clone is a singleton in its sample. This chain connects TRBV7-3 to TRBJ2-2; D perhaps matches TRBD2 (5 bases). CDR3 length: 14 residues. Germline-derived CDR1 and CDR2 are SGHTA and FQGTGA. Trimming removed 7 bases from V and 6 bases from J, with 15 bases in between. This chain's CDR3 is CASTRTVGAGELFF. The CDR3 DNA follows: TGTGCCAGCACCAGGACTGTTGGGGCCGGGGAGCTGTTTTTT.

The chain has TRBV6-1 and TRBJ2-5; 12 bases are shared with TRBD2. Looked up from germline, CDR1 is MNHNS and CDR2 is SASEGT. J was trimmed by 3 bases and V by 2 bases; bases with no gene match: 10. This CDR3 contains 18 residues. Here the CDR3 reads CASSEWTSGKRKEETQYF. Here the CDR3 DNA reads TGTGCCAGCAGTGAATGGACTAGCGGGAAAAGAAAAGAAGAGACCCAGTACTTC.

This sequence joins TRBV5-1 and TRBJ2-2, with D tentatively TRBD1 (6 bases). This CDR3 is 16 amino acids long. From germline, CDR1 is SGHRS and CDR2 YFSETQ. V gave up 5 bases and J gave up 0 bases, with 14 bases separating them. CDR3 in amino acids: CASRKTGTTNTGELFF. The CDR3 DNA follows: TGCGCCAGCAGAAAAACCGGGACAACGAACACCGGGGAGCTGTTTTTT.

This chain uses TRBV2 with TRBJ1-1; D might be TRBD1 (6 bases). CDR3 size: 14 residues. Germline CDR1 SNHLY, CDR2 FYNNEI. The V end was cut by 3 bases, the J end by 8 bases, with 16 bases between. DNA for the CDR3: TGTGCCAGCAGTGAGTACGGGGGGGCATTGGAAGCTTTCTTT. Encoded protein: CASSEYGGALEAFF.

The rearrangement links TRBV7-9 to TRBJ1-1, with TRBD1 matching over 9 bases. There are 16 residues in the CDR3. J lost 7 bases, V lost 5 bases, and 14 bases had no gene match. The V gene's germline CDR1 is SEHNR and CDR2 FQNEAQ (reference sequence). The CDR3 DNA follows: TGTGCCAGCAGCAAAGAGGGACAGGGCGTTCGGAGTGAAGCTTTCTTT. This sequence encodes CASSKEGQGVRSEAFF.